The rows below give T cell receptor beta chains drawn from one sample of a study of cytomegalovirus exposure and HLA in healthy donors. Some clones are missing from TCRdb's copy, which holds only in-frame ones; the method was immunoSEQ multiplex PCR. Of 220,000 or so clones listed, roughly 80% are singletons. Material: PBMCs. The receptors were gathered from a woman aged 18 to 35 in good health and CMV-seronegative. The CDR3 runs from the conserved cysteine through the conserved F or W. Fields, in order: J gene, V gene, clone size, D gene, CDR3 DNA, CDR3 protein. D genes are given only for firm matches. Clone size is not always given. Where it is, it says once, few, many or a class for expanded clones.

J gene: TRBJ2-3
V gene: TRBV9
clone size: .
D gene: TRBD2
CDR3 DNA: TGTGCCAGCAGCGTAGGGCTAGCGGGGGGCAGCACAGATACGCAGTATTTT
CDR3 protein: CASSVGLAGGSTDTQYF

J gene: TRBJ2-7
V gene: TRBV28
clone size: .
D gene: .
CDR3 DNA: TGTGCCAGCAGCTTCACTAGCTTGGGCTCCTACGAGCAGTACTTC
CDR3 protein: CASSFTSLGSYEQYF

J gene: TRBJ1-4
V gene: TRBV27
clone size: .
D gene: .
CDR3 DNA: TGTGCCAGCAGTTTATTTGGTGGGCAGGCCCATGAAAAACTGTTTTTT
CDR3 protein: CASSLFGGQAHEKLFF

J gene: TRBJ1-1
V gene: TRBV9
clone size: .
D gene: .
CDR3 DNA: TGTGCCAGCAGCCAGGGCAACCGAAACACTGAAGCTTTCTTT
CDR3 protein: CASSQGNRNTEAFF

J gene: TRBJ2-2
V gene: TRBV5-1
clone size: .
D gene: TRBD2
CDR3 DNA: TGCGCCAGCACCGTTCCCGGGACTAGTGTTACCGGGGAGCTGTTTTTT
CDR3 protein: CASTVPGTSVTGELFF

J gene: TRBJ2-1
V gene: TRBV9
clone size: .
D gene: TRBD1
CDR3 DNA: TGTGCCAGAATCCTTAGGGGGCAGAGATACAATGAGCAGTTCTTC
CDR3 protein: CARILRGQRYNEQFF

J gene: TRBJ2-1
V gene: TRBV19
clone size: .
D gene: TRBD2
CDR3 DNA: TGTGCCAGTAGTATCCCTCTAGCGGGGTCCTACAATGAGCAGTTCTTC
CDR3 protein: CASSIPLAGSYNEQFF

J gene: TRBJ1-2
V gene: TRBV6-5
clone size: .
D gene: .
CDR3 DNA: TGTGCCAGCGGACCTCCGGAGTTTGGCTACACCTTC
CDR3 protein: CASGPPEFGYTF

J gene: TRBJ2-1
V gene: TRBV11-2
clone size: .
D gene: .
CDR3 DNA: TGTGCCAGCAGCCCCCGGCGTGAGTGGGGGTACAATGAGCAGTTCTTC
CDR3 protein: CASSPRREWGYNEQFF

J gene: TRBJ2-3
V gene: TRBV15
clone size: .
D gene: .
CDR3 DNA: TGTGCCACCAGCAGAGGGTCTACGAATACAGATACGCAGTATTTT
CDR3 protein: CATSRGSTNTDTQYF

J gene: TRBJ2-1
V gene: TRBV6-5
clone size: .
D gene: .
CDR3 DNA: TGTGCCAGCAGTTCCGCGGCGGGGGCCCACTACAATGAGCAGTTCTTC
CDR3 protein: CASSSAAGAHYNEQFF

J gene: TRBJ2-1
V gene: TRBV5-1
clone size: .
D gene: .
CDR3 DNA: TGCGCCAGTTCCTTCCCGGGGGTCCCTAAATACAATGAGCAGTTCTTC
CDR3 protein: CASSFPGVPKYNEQFF

J gene: TRBJ1-2
V gene: TRBV9
clone size: .
D gene: .
CDR3 DNA: TGTGCCAGCAGCGAAAGGGCAGAAAGGTCTGGCTACACCTTC
CDR3 protein: CASSERAERSGYTF

J gene: TRBJ1-5
V gene: TRBV2
clone size: .
D gene: .
CDR3 DNA: TGTGCCAGCAGAGAAGGCAGCAATCAGCCCCAGCATTTT
CDR3 protein: CASREGSNQPQHF

J gene: TRBJ2-1
V gene: TRBV11-2
clone size: once
D gene: TRBD2
CDR3 DNA: TGTGCCAGCAGCCCACTAGCGGGAGAGCGGTACAATGAGCAGTTCTTC
CDR3 protein: CASSPLAGERYNEQFF

J gene: TRBJ2-7
V gene: TRBV29-1
clone size: .
D gene: .
CDR3 DNA: TGCAGATACAGGGATCTCTTCTACGAGCAGTACTTC
CDR3 protein: CRYRDLFYEQYF

J gene: TRBJ2-1
V gene: TRBV27
clone size: .
D gene: .
CDR3 DNA: TGTGCCAGCAGTTTAATTTGGGGGGCGTTCTCCTACAATGAGCAGTTCTTC
CDR3 protein: CASSLIWGAFSYNEQFF

J gene: TRBJ2-7
V gene: TRBV25-1
clone size: .
D gene: .
CDR3 DNA: TGTGCCAGCAGTGATCCGACAGGTTACCCTTACGAGCAGTACTTC
CDR3 protein: CASSDPTGYPYEQYF

J gene: TRBJ2-2
V gene: TRBV18
clone size: few
D gene: .
CDR3 DNA: TGTGCCAGCTCACCGCGCTCCGGGATACTCACCGGGGAGCTGTTTTTT
CDR3 protein: CASSPRSGILTGELFF

J gene: TRBJ2-3
V gene: TRBV28
clone size: .
D gene: .
CDR3 DNA: TGTGCCAGCAGCTTGGGTACCTGGGCCCAACGCACAGATACGCAGTATTTT
CDR3 protein: CASSLGTWAQRTDTQYF

J gene: TRBJ2-1
V gene: TRBV2
clone size: .
D gene: .
CDR3 DNA: TGTGCCAGCAGCCGGGTAGGGGGCGGGGGGAAGTTCTTC
CDR3 protein: CASSRVGGGGKFF

J gene: TRBJ2-1
V gene: TRBV9
clone size: .
D gene: .
CDR3 DNA: TGTGCCAGCTCCCGACGAGGGGACTCCTACAATGAGCAGTTCTTC
CDR3 protein: CASSRRGDSYNEQFF

J gene: TRBJ2-3
V gene: TRBV30
clone size: .
D gene: .
CDR3 DNA: TGTGCCTGGAATAGCGGTAGCACAGATACGCAGTATTTT
CDR3 protein: CAWNSGSTDTQYF

J gene: TRBJ1-4
V gene: TRBV5-6
clone size: .
D gene: .
CDR3 DNA: TGTGCCAGCAGCTCCCCGCCGGGGCCACAGTTTTTT
CDR3 protein: CASSSPPGPQFF

J gene: TRBJ2-3
V gene: TRBV28
clone size: .
D gene: .
CDR3 DNA: TGTGCCAGCATAAATCTTTTGGAGGGGAGCACAGATACGCAGTATTTT
CDR3 protein: CASINLLEGSTDTQYF

J gene: TRBJ2-2
V gene: TRBV7-9
clone size: .
D gene: .
CDR3 DNA: TGTGCCAGCACCATAAAGGGGGGGGAATCGGAGCTGTTTTTT
CDR3 protein: CASTIKGGESELFF

J gene: TRBJ1-2
V gene: TRBV28
clone size: .
D gene: TRBD1
CDR3 DNA: TGTGCCAGCAGCCGGCCAGGGGGCGGCTATGGCTACACCTTC
CDR3 protein: CASSRPGGGYGYTF

J gene: TRBJ1-1
V gene: TRBV30
clone size: .
D gene: .
CDR3 DNA: TGTGTCTCAGTAGGGGAGAGTGTAGGGTGGACTAAAGCTTTCTTT
CDR3 protein: CVSVGESVGWTKAFF

J gene: TRBJ2-2
V gene: TRBV5-4
clone size: .
D gene: TRBD1
CDR3 DNA: TGTGCCAGCAGCGACGACAGGGCTTCCGGGGAGCTGTTTTTT
CDR3 protein: CASSDDRASGELFF

J gene: TRBJ1-5
V gene: TRBV18
clone size: many
D gene: .
CDR3 DNA: TGTGCCAGCTCACCATCACGGGGTTCACGGCAGCCCCAGCATTTT
CDR3 protein: CASSPSRGSRQPQHF

J gene: TRBJ2-7
V gene: TRBV6-5
clone size: .
D gene: .
CDR3 DNA: TGTGCCAGCAGTAACACATACGAGCAGTACTTC
CDR3 protein: CASSNTYEQYF

J gene: TRBJ1-5
V gene: TRBV5-1
clone size: few
D gene: .
CDR3 DNA: TGCGCCAGCAGCTTCCGGCCCAATCAGCCCCAGCATTTT
CDR3 protein: CASSFRPNQPQHF